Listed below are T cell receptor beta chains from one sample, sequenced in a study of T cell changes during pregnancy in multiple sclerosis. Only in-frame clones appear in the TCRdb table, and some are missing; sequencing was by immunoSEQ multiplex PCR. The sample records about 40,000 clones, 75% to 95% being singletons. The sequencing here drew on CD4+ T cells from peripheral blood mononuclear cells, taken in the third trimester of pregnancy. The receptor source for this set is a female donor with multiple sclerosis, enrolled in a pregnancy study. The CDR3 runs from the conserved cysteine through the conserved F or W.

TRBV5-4 CASSLGGGDSGANVLTF
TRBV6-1 CASSEASSGTAEQFF
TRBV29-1 CSVGTLGNEKLFF
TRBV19 CASSMDRVDYGYTF
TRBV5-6 CASSFRGSGPNNEQFF
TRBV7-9 CASIQMTGGIGELFF
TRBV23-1 CASSQSESLGLNGDTEAFF
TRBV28 CASSRQGLGREQYF
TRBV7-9 CASSLRDTQPQHF
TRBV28 CAHSRGTLGRVEAFF
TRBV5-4 CASSLAAGVSREQFF
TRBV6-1 CASRAGGAGYNEQFF
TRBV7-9 CASSSRLADKETQYF
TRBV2 CASSEGRVGEKLFF
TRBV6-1 CASSDLNYGYTF
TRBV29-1 CSVGVRQGSTEAFF
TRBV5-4 CASSPESGNPNYGYTF
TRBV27 CASRFTQGNYEQYF
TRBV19 CASTDNSGANVLTF
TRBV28 CASSSSGAGELFF
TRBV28 CASSLGQFGNQPQHF
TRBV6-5 CASAELQETQYF
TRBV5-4 CASGGQGARNEQFF
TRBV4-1 CASSQDSRRWELSYEQYF
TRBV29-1 CSVGEDYTF
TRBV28 CASLGTSGDYEQYF
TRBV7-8 CASTQRELVSTDTQYF